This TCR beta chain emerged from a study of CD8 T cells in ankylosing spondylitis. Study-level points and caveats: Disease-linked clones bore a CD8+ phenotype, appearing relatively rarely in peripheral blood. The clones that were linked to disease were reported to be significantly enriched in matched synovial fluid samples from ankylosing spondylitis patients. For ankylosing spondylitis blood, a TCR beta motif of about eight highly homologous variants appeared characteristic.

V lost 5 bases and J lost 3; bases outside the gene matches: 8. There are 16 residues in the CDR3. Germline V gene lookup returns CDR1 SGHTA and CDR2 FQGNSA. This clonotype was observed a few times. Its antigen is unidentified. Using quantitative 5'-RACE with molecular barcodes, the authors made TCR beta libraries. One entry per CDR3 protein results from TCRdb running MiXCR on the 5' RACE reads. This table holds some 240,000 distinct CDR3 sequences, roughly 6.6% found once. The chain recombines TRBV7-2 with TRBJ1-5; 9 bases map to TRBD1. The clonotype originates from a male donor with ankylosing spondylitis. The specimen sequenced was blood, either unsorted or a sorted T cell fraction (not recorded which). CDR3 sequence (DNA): TGTGCCAGCAGCCCCAGAGGGGACAGGGACAATCAGCCCCAGCATTTT. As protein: CASSPRGDRDNQPQHF.